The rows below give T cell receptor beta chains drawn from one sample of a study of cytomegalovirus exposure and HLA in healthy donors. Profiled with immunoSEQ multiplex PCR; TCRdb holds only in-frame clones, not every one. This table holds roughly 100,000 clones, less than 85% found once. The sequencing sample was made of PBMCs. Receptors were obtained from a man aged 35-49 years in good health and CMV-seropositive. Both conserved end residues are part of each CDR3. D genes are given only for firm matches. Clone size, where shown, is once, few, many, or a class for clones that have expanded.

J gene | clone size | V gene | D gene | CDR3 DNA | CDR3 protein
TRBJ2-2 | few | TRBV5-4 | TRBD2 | TGTGCCAGCAGCAGCCGTAGCGGGGGGGCGTACACCGGGGAGCTGTTTTTT | CASSSRSGGAYTGELFF
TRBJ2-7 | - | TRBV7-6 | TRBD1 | TGTGCCAGCAGCCCCGGGACAGTCTACGAGCAGTACTTC | CASSPGTVYEQYF
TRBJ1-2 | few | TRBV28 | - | TGTGCCAGCAGTCCTCGGACAGACGACTATGGCTACACCTTC | CASSPRTDDYGYTF
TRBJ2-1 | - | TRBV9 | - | TGTGCCAGCAGCGTCTCCTCCAACTCTGTACCCGATCAAAATGAGCAGTTCTTC | CASSVSSNSVPDQNEQFF
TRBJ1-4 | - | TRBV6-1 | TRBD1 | TGTGCCAGCAGTTTCCCCAGGGGGTCTAATGAAAAACTGTTTTTT | CASSFPRGSNEKLFF
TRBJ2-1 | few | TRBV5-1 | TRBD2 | TGCGCCAGCACCGGTCTAGCGGGCTCCTACAATGAGCAGTTCTTC | CASTGLAGSYNEQFF
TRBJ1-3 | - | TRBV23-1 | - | TGCGCCAGCAGTCAATCCTATCGATACTATACCCTTGACAGGAGCTCTGGAAACACCATATATTTT | CASSQSYRYYTLDRSSGNTIYF
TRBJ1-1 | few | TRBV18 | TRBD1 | TGTGCCAGCTCACCGGGACAGGGGGGAGTGAACACTGAAGCTTTCTTT | CASSPGQGGVNTEAFF
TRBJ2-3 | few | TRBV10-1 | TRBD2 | TGCGCCAGCCAAGCGGGAGTGGGGGATACGCAGTATTTT | CASQAGVGDTQYF
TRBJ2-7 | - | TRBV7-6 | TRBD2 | TGTGCCAGCAGCTTAATAGAAGCGGGAGACGCTTCCTACGAGCAGTACTTC | CASSLIEAGDASYEQYF
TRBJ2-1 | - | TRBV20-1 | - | TGCAGTGCCCCCAGCGGGAATGAGCAGTTCTTC | CSAPSGNEQFF
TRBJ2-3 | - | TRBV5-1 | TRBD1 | TGCGCCAGCAGCTGGGGACAGGGAGTCGGCACAGATACGCAGTATTTT | CASSWGQGVGTDTQYF
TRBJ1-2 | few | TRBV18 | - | TGTGCCAGCTCACCCCGGACACAGGATAACTATGGCTACACCTTC | CASSPRTQDNYGYTF
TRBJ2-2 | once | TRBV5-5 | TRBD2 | TGTGCCAGCAGCTTGGCCTCGGCTAGCGGGGTCAACACCGGGGAGCTGTTTTTT | CASSLASASGVNTGELFF
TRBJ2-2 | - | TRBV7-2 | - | TGTGCCAGCAGCTTAACTAGAAGAGGGACCGGGGAGCTGTTTTTT | CASSLTRRGTGELFF
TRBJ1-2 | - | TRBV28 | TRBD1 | TGTGCCAGCAGATACAGGGGGGAGGTGGCCGGCTACACCTTC | CASRYRGEVAGYTF
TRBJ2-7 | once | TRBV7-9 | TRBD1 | TGTGCCAGCAGCTCTGGGGACAGGGACCCCTACGAGCAGTACTTC | CASSSGDRDPYEQYF
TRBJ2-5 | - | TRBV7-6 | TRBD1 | TGTGCCAGCAGCTCACGACAGGGTGAGACCCAGTACTTC | CASSSRQGETQYF
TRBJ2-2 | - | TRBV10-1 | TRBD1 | TGCGCCAGCAGTGCCGGGACAGGCCTCACCGGGGAGCTGTTTTTT | CASSAGTGLTGELFF
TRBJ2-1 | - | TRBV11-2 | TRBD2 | TGTGCCAGCAGCCTCAATGGACTAGCGGGGGATACCTCCTACAATGAGCAGTTCTTC | CASSLNGLAGDTSYNEQFF
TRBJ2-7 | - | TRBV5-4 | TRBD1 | TGTGCCAGCAGCCCTCCGGGACAGGGGGCCTACGAGCAGTACTTC | CASSPPGQGAYEQYF
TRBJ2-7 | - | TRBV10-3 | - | TGTGCCATCAGAGCGGATCTCTACGAGCAGTACTTC | CAIRADLYEQYF
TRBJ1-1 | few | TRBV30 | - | TGTGCCTGGAGTGCCCCGGGGAACACTGAAGCTTTCTTT | CAWSAPGNTEAFF
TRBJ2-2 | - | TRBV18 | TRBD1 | TGTGCCAGCTCACAGGGGGCCCCCGGGGAGCTGTTTTTT | CASSQGAPGELFF
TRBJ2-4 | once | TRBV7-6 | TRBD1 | TGTGCCAGCAGCATCGGGACAGGACCGGCCAAAAACATTCAGTACTTC | CASSIGTGPAKNIQYF
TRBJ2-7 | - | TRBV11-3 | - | TGTGCCAGCAGTCCCTCGGAAGGGGGCGAGCAGTACTTC | CASSPSEGGEQYF
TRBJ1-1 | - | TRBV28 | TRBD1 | TGTGCCAGCAGTTTCAGGGGGCTTGAAGCTTTCTTT | CASSFRGLEAFF
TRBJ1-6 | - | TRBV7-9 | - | TGTGCCAGCAGCTTAGTATCGGGGTCCACCGTCAATTCACCCCTCCACTTT | CASSLVSGSTVNSPLHF
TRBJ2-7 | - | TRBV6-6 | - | TGTGCCAGCAGTTACTCGGTGGACACATCCTCCTACGAGCAGTACTTC | CASSYSVDTSSYEQYF
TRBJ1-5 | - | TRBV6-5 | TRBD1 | TGTGCCAGCAGTTCTCCTACAGGGGACAATCAGCCCCAGCATTTT | CASSSPTGDNQPQHF
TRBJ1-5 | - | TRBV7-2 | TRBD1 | TGTGCCAGCAGTCAACGTCCCGGACAGGGAGAAAGTCAGCCCCAGCATTTT | CASSQRPGQGESQPQHF
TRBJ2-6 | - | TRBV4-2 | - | TGTGCCAGCAGCCAAAGGTGGAGGGGAAGAACTGGGGCCAACGTCCTGACTTTC | CASSQRWRGRTGANVLTF
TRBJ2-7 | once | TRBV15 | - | TGTGCCACCAGCAACACCAGAGGGGGAAGCTCCTACGAGCAGTACTTC | CATSNTRGGSSYEQYF
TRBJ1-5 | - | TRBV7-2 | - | TGTGCCAGCAGCTTATACACCGATCAGCCCCAGCATTTT | CASSLYTDQPQHF
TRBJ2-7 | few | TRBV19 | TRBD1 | TGTGCCAGTAACGGGGGCAGGGGGCACCACGAGCAGTACTTC | CASNGGRGHHEQYF
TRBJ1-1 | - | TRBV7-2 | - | TGTGCCAGCACCCTGACAGGGAACACTGAAGCTTTCTTT | CASTLTGNTEAFF
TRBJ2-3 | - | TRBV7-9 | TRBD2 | TGTGCCAGCAGCTATACTACTAGCGTAACTAGCACAGATACGCAGTATTTT | CASSYTTSVTSTDTQYF
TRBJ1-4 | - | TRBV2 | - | TGTGCCAGCTCTATTAATGAAAAACTGTTTTTT | CASSINEKLFF
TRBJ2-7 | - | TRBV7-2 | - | TGTGCCAGCAGCCTCCGGGTCTCCTACGAGCAGTACTTC | CASSLRVSYEQYF
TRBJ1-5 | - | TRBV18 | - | TGTGCCAGCTCAAAACAGGGCGCAGGCAATCAGCCCCAGCATTTT | CASSKQGAGNQPQHF
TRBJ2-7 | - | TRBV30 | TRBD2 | TGTGCCTGGAGTGTAAGAGTGGGACTAGCCTACGAGCAGTACTTC | CAWSVRVGLAYEQYF
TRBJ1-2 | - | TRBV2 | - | TGTGCCAGCAAGGTACAGACCTATGGCTACACCTTC | CASKVQTYGYTF
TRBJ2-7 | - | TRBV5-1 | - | TGCGCCAGCAGTACCTCGGGGGACGAGCAGTACTTC | CASSTSGDEQYF
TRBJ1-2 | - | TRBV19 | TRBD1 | TGTGCCAGTAGTACCCAGCTATCGGACAGGTCTAACTATGGCTACACCTTC | CASSTQLSDRSNYGYTF
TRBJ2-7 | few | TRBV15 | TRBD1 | TGTGCCACCAGCAGAAGACAGGGTGTCTCCTACGAGCAGTACTTC | CATSRRQGVSYEQYF